This T cell receptor beta chain was recorded in a study of shared clonotypes between healthy human individuals. The donors were adults (healthy and HIV-negative) with no recent acute infections or vaccinations. Trimming removed 4 bases from V and 2 bases from J; junction bases left unmatched: 8. Germline CDR1 and CDR2: SGDLS and YYNGEE. The CDR3 is 16 residues long. Every subset had its genomic DNA shared out evenly among several immunoSEQ plates. The assay was immunoSEQ multiplex PCR, and TCRdb's table has in-frame clones only and misses some. The table lists about 2.3 million clones, about 92% of them singletons. This clone is a singleton in its sample. Its cognate antigen is unknown. Study conclusions and caveats: Despite large depth, sorted-subset datasets appeared incompletely sequenced. Among a few donors, roughly 5.5% of naive CD4 clonotypes were found in common.

The chain uses TRBV9 and TRBJ2-7; 11 bases align to TRBD1. The sample taken for sequencing was naive CD4+ T cells from PBMCs. As to subset: CD45RA+ positively selected. This receptor was taken from a man aged 18 to 29 in good health. Some clones in this sample may be carry-over from other donors' samples. CDR3 protein: CASSPFGQGAAYEQYF. CDR3 sequence (DNA): TGTGCCAGCAGCCCTTTCGGACAGGGGGCAGCCTACGAGCAGTACTTC.